Following are 14 T cell receptor beta chains from one sample sequenced in a study of Graves' ophthalmopathy and Graves' hyperthyroidism. From RNA, the CDR3 regions of TCR beta chains were amplified and sequenced. The workflow started with a first-round RT-PCR run with HTBI primers and then moved on to a second-round multiplex PCR. One entry per CDR3 protein, called by TCRdb with MiXCR from the multiplex PCR reads. The sample comprises about 500,000 distinct CDR3 sequences, about an eighth of which are singletons, and roughly 10% rests with the top ten. Input material: blood. These receptor sequences come from a woman younger than 45 with Graves' ophthalmopathy.

Ten or more counts support this clonotype. The genes are TRBV6-1 and TRBJ2-4; 7 bases fit TRBD1. The CDR3 is 16 residues long. The germline gives CDR1 MNHNS, CDR2 SASEGT. V dropped 3 bases and J dropped 1; count of bases not matched to a gene: 6. For the CDR3, the DNA is TGTGCCAGCAGTGACAGGGGGAAGATGGCCAAAAACATTCAGTACTTC. Protein sequence: CASSDRGKMAKNIQYF.

With regard to this clonotype: Since a much larger clone is just one base distant, this may be a read error. This chain uses TRBV2 with TRBJ2-7; TRBD1 agrees at 9 bases. There are 14 residues in the CDR3. Germline V gene data show CDR1 as SNHLY and CDR2 as FYNNEI. This chain's CDR3 is CVSRVQGASYEQYF. CDR3 sequence (DNA): TGTGTCAGCAGAGTACAGGGGGCCTCTTACGAGCAGTACTTC.

This clonotype was detected many times. This chain connects TRBV27 to TRBJ1-1; 7 nucleotides line up with TRBD1. V dropped 11 bases and J dropped 4; count of bases not matched to a gene: 13. Germline CDR1 reads MNHEY; CDR2 reads SMNVEV (reference sequence). This CDR3 comprises 14 residues. CDR3 sequence: CASGEGGVATEAFF. The CDR3 DNA reads as TGTGCCTCCGGAGAAGGGGGCGTAGCCACTGAAGCTTTCTTT.

This clonotype was observed many times. This sequence joins TRBV27 and TRBJ2-5; 7 bases line up with TRBD2. The CDR3 is made up of 16 amino acids. The J segment lost 1 base and the V segment lost 4 bases, leaving 9 bases of the junction unmatched. Per germline, CDR1 MNHEY and CDR2 SMNVEV (reference sequence). DNA for the CDR3: TGTGCCAGCAGTTCCCTAACCACGGGGGGCCAAGAGACCCAGTACTTC. Translated: CASSSLTTGGQETQYF.

This clonotype was picked up many times. This rearrangement joins TRBV29-1 to TRBJ2-7; D gene uncertain. The CDR3 spans 13 residues. Looked up from germline, CDR1 is SQVTM and CDR2 is ANQGSEA. Deletions cut 6 bases from V and 0 bases from J, with 12 bases between. The CDR3 region is CSVTVSSSYEQYF. The CDR3, as DNA: TGCAGCGTCACCGTGTCGAGCTCCTACGAGCAGTACTTC.

This rearrangement joins TRBV29-1 to TRBJ1-2, with TRBD1 identical over 9 bases. Germline lookup yields CDR1 SQVTM and CDR2 ANQGSEA. V trimming: 3 bases; J trimming: 8 bases; junction bases outside the gene matches: 16. CDR3 length equals 16 residues. CDR3 residues: CSVDGGDREVKGGYTF. The CDR3 nucleotides read TGCAGCGTTGATGGAGGGGACAGGGAGGTGAAGGGCGGCTACACCTTC. Complete variable domain (other parts from reference TRBV29-1 and TRBJ1-2): SAVISQKPSRDICQRGTSLTIQCQVDSQVTMMFWYRQQPGQSLTLIATANQGSEATYESGFVIDKFPISRPNLTFSTLTVSNMSPEDSSIYLCSVDGGDREVKGGYTFGSGTRLTVV.

The chain couples TRBV12-3 or TRBV12-4 to TRBJ2-7, with D hard to call. The CDR3 extends over 14 amino acids. With 5 bases removed from V and 4 bases from J, the gap between germline ends came to 15 bases. The chain's CDR3 is CASSAPKATYEQYF. The CDR3 DNA is TGTGCCAGCAGTGCCCCCAAGGCAACGTACGAGCAGTACTTC.

The rearrangement links TRBV12-3 or TRBV12-4 to TRBJ1-3; 8 bases align to TRBD1. The CDR3 is made up of 18 amino acids. Trimming at V came to 4 bases and at J to 2 bases, leaving 13 bases not matched to a gene. The DNA of the CDR3 is TGTGCCAGCAGTTCCTCCGGGACAGGCAGGGGGCCTGGAAACACCATATATTTT. It specifies CASSSSGTGRGPGNTIYF.

The V gene is TRBV18, the J gene TRBJ2-7; D ambiguous. Trimming took 4 bases from V and 5 from J, leaving 9 bases between them. In germline, CDR1 is KGHSH, CDR2 LQKENI. The length of the CDR3 is 12 residues. The DNA for the CDR3 is TGTGCCAGCTCACTTCAGAGAGACGAGCAGTACTTC. The encoded protein is CASSLQRDEQYF.

A remark on this clonotype: One base away lies a much larger clone, so this may be a sequencing read error. V usage is TRBV9 and J usage is TRBJ1-1; D unresolved. CDR3 size: 14 residues. Between the trimmed V and J ends, which lost 4 bases and 6 bases, there was a span of 16 bases. Germline V lookup: CDR1 SGDLS, CDR2 YYNGEE. This CDR3 reads CASSLWTLGAEAFF. DNA for the CDR3: TGTGCCAGCAGCTTATGGACCTTAGGCGCTGAAGCTTTCTTT.

This clonotype came up many times. This chain joins TRBV9 and TRBJ2-7; perhaps D is TRBD1 or TRBD2 (5 bases each). This CDR3 has 13 residues. V lost 0 bases and J lost 5, with 9 bases in between. Per the germline V gene, CDR1 is SGDLS and CDR2 is YYNGEE. The CDR3: CASSVGGSHEQYF. As DNA, the CDR3 is TGTGCCAGCAGCGTAGGGGGGTCCCACGAGCAGTACTTC.

This clonotype occurred many times. This chain links TRBV28 with TRBJ2-7; 7 nucleotides align to TRBD1. Germline V CDR1 and CDR2: MDHEN, SYDVKM. Unmatched junction bases numbered 9, after V lost 6 bases and J lost 1 base. This CDR3 is built from 15 residues. The chain's CDR3 is CASSIGQAYSYEQYF. DNA of the CDR3: TGTGCCAGCAGCATCGGACAGGCCTATTCCTACGAGCAGTACTTC.

This clonotype was found many times. The chain combines TRBV27 with TRBJ1-3; D is unclear. V gave up 0 bases and J gave up 3 bases, with 9 bases separating them. The germline gives CDR1 MNHEY, CDR2 SMNVEV (reference sequence). The CDR3 runs 15 residues. CDR3 residues: CASSLSFGVGNTIYF. CDR3 DNA: TGTGCCAGCAGTTTATCGTTCGGGGTTGGAAACACCATATATTTT.

J is TRBJ2-7 and V is TRBV6-2 or TRBV6-3; 10 positions agree with TRBD1. Losses at the gene ends were 6 bases for V and 2 bases for J; bases not matched to a gene: 7. The CDR3 totals 15 residues. Germline CDR1 is MNHEY and CDR2 is SVGEGT. The CDR3 bases are TGTGCCAGCAGCCGGGACAGGGGATTTACCTACGAGCAGTACTTC. This translates into CASSRDRGFTYEQYF.